This TCR beta chain was recovered during a study of cytomegalovirus exposure and HLA in healthy donors. Background on the study: Roughly 80 million unique TCRs from HLA-typed donors made up an early data release. Study results and limitations: There were 150 or so TCR beta chains listed as cytomegalovirus-associated. On later analysis, the bulk of CMV-associated TCR beta chains appeared to be HLA-restricted. In a later analysis, HLA-C alleles had the fewest associated TCRs, DRB1 alleles the most.

Use of 60 Vbeta and 13 Jbeta primers characterized the PCR. The assay was immunoSEQ multiplex PCR, and TCRdb's table has in-frame clones only and misses some. The sample lists roughly 110,000 clones; over 70% were seen once. Germline CDR1 SGHRS, CDR2 YFSETQ. V dropped 0 bases and J dropped 5 bases, with 17 bases sitting between them. The CDR3 loop spans 17 amino acids. Remarks on this clone: Its specificity is unknown.

This clonotype was sampled from a boy younger than 18 in good health and CMV-seronegative. The chain has TRBV5-1 and TRBJ2-2, with D possibly being TRBD1 (7 bases). The specimen was PBMCs. The CDR3 DNA follows: TGCGCCAGCAGCTTGGGCCCCCGGGCAGGGGGGACCGGGGAGCTGTTTTTT. Translating it yields CASSLGPRAGGTGELFF.